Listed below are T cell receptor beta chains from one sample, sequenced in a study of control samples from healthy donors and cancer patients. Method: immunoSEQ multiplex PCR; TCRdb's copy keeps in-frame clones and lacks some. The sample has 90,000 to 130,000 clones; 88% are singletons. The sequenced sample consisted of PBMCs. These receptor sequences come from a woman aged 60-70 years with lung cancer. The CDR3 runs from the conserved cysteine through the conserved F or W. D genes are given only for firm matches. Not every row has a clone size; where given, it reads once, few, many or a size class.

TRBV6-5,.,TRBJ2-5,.,TGTGCCACCTTGGACTCTCGGGGAGAGACCCAGTACTTC,CATLDSRGETQYF
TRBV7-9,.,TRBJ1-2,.,TGTGCCAGCAGCTCGGAGGCGGCTTTCTATGGCTACACCTTC,CASSSEAAFYGYTF
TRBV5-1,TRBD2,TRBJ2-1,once,TGCGCCAGTGCCGGGACTAGCGGATACAATGAGCAGTTCTTC,CASAGTSGYNEQFF
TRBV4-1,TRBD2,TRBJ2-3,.,TGCGCCAGCAGCCAAAGCGGGAGGACAGATACGCAGTATTTT,CASSQSGRTDTQYF
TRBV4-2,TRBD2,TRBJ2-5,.,TGTGCCAGCAGCCAACAGCCCGGGACTAGCGGGGGGGCTGAGACCCAGTACTTC,CASSQQPGTSGGAETQYF
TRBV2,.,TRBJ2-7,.,TGTGCCAGCATGGAGTATGGCGAGCAGTACTTC,CASMEYGEQYF
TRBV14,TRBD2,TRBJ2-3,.,TGTGCCAGCAGCCCGCGGGGGGCGGGCACAGATACGCAGTATTTT,CASSPRGAGTDTQYF
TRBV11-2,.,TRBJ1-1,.,TGTGCCAGCAGCTTAGATCGGACAGCTATGAACACTGAAGCTTTCTTT,CASSLDRTAMNTEAFF
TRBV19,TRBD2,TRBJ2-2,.,TGTGCCAGTAGTACTAGCGGAGCCGGGGAGCTGTTTTTT,CASSTSGAGELFF
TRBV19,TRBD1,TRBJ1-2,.,TGTGCCAGTGCATGGGGGACAGGGGCTAACTATGGCTACACCTTC,CASAWGTGANYGYTF
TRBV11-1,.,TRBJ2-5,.,TGTGCCAGCAGCTTAAGAAAAGGAAACCAAGAGACCCAGTACTTC,CASSLRKGNQETQYF
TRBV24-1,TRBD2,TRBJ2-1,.,TGTGCCACTCGGGGGGGCGGGAACTACAATGAGCAGTTCTTC,CATRGGGNYNEQFF
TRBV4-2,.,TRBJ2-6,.,TGTGCCAGCAGCCAGGAAATAGTCTCTGGGGCCAACGTCCTGACTTTC,CASSQEIVSGANVLTF
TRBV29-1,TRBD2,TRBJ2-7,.,TGCAGCGTTGTACTAGCGGGGCGAGAGCAGTACTTC,CSVVLAGREQYF
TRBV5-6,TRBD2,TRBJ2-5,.,TGTGCCAGCAGCTTGGTGGTAGCGGGACAAGAGACCCAGTACTTC,CASSLVVAGQETQYF
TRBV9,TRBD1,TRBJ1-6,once,TGTGCCAGCAGCGCACACAGGGGTTCACCCCTCCACTTT,CASSAHRGSPLHF
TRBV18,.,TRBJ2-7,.,TGTGCCAGCTCACCTCCCGGGACGGATCTCTACGAGCAGTACTTC,CASSPPGTDLYEQYF
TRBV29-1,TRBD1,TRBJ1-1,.,TGCAGCGTTGCTTCAGGGGGGGGCCCTGAAGCTTTCTTT,CSVASGGGPEAFF
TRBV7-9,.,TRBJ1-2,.,TGTGCCAGCAGCTCAACCGGGGGGGCTTATGGCTACACCTTC,CASSSTGGAYGYTF
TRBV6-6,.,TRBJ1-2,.,TGTGCCAGCACCGACGACGGGGATGATGGCTACACCTTC,CASTDDGDDGYTF
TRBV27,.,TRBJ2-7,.,TGTGCCAGCAGTATCGGCGTCGGGTACGAGCAGTACTTC,CASSIGVGYEQYF
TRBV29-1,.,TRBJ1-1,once,TGCAGCGTTGGGACAGCTGAAGCTTTCTTT,CSVGTAEAFF
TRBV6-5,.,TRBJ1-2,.,TGTGCCACCGACAGGTTTAACTATGGCTACACCTTC,CATDRFNYGYTF
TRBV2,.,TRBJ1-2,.,TGTGCCAGCAGTGAACGTTTCGCGGAGGGCTACACCTTC,CASSERFAEGYTF
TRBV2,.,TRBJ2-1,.,TGTGCCAGCAGTGGTGCAGGGAGTTACTACAATGAGCAGTTCTTC,CASSGAGSYYNEQFF
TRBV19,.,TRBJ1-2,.,TGTGCCAGTAGTATCCCACATGTGTTCCAATATGGCTACACCTTC,CASSIPHVFQYGYTF
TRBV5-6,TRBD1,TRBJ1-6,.,TGTGCCAGCAGTTCAGGACAGGTTCTACTCTATAATTCACCCCTCCACTTT,CASSSGQVLLYNSPLHF
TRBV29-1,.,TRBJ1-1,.,TGCAGCGTTGAAGACTCCGGGGACACCTTTGGCGCTTTCTTT,CSVEDSGDTFGAFF